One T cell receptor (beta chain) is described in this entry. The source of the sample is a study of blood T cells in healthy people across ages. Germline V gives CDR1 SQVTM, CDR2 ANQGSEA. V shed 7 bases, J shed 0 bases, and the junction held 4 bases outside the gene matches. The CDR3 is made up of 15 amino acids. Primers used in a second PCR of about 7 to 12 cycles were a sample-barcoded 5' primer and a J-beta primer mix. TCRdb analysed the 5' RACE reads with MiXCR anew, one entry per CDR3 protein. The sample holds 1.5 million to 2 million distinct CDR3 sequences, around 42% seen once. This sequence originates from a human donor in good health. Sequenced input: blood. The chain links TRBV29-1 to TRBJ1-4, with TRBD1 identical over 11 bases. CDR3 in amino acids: CSALGQGATNEKLFF. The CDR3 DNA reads TGCAGCGCCCTGGGACAGGGGGCAACTAATGAAAAACTGTTTTTT. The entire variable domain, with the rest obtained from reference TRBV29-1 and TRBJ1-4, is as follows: SAVISQKPSRDICQRGTSLTIQCQVDSQVTMMFWYRQQPGQSLTLIATANQGSEATYESGFVIDKFPISRPNLTFSTLTVSNMSPEDSSIYLCSALGQGATNEKLFFGSGTQLSVL.